What follows are 8 T cell receptor beta chains derived from one specimen sequenced in a study of T cell repertoires in cytomegalovirus infection. TCRdb passed the reads through MiXCR, listing each CDR3 protein once. Here the sample spans about 490,000 distinct CDR3 sequences, 16% being singletons. Sequencing was carried out using CD8+ T cells from PBMCs. The source is a human donor in good health (CMV status not recorded). Some clones in this sample may be carry-over from other donors' samples.

This clonotype was seen repeatedly, ten times or more. The chain recombines TRBV7-8 with TRBJ1-1; D uncertain. The CDR3 totals 14 residues. CDR1 is SGHVS and CDR2 is FQNEAQ in the germline V gene. Trimming pared 7 bases from V and 3 bases from J, leaving 15 bases between. CDR3 sequence: CASTLLRSHTEAFF. DNA of the CDR3: TGTGCCAGCACCCTACTTAGGTCGCACACTGAAGCTTTCTTT.

This clonotype was seen many times. DNA for the CDR3: TGTGCCATCAATAAAGGGGCTAGCACAGATACGCAGTATTTT. This translates into CAINKGASTDTQYF. J is TRBJ2-3 and V is TRBV10-3, with D perhaps TRBD1 (5 bases). CDR3 length equals 14 residues. Germline CDR1 ENHRY, CDR2 SYGVKD. V lost 7 bases to trimming and J lost 0 bases, with 11 bases between them.

Notes on this clonotype: A much larger clone differs by one base, so this may be a read error. The genes are TRBV6-1 and TRBJ2-7, with TRBD1 identical over 7 bases. The CDR3 totals 14 residues. In germline, CDR1 is MNHNS, CDR2 SASEGT. CDR3 loop: CARSETGQRYEQYF. CDR3 coding DNA: TGTGCCCGCAGTGAAACGGGACAGAGGTACGAGCAGTACTTC.

This clonotype was seen only a few times. The V gene is TRBV28, the J gene TRBJ1-2; 7 bases align to TRBD1. CDR3 length equals 16 residues. Germline assignment: CDR1 MDHEN and CDR2 SYDVKM. The trim removed 5 bases at V and 3 bases at J, leaving 12 bases unmatched. Here the CDR3 DNA reads TGTGCCAGCAGTCCTTCCTGGGGGACAGTATACTATGGCTACACCTTC. Translating gives CASSPSWGTVYYGYTF.

This clonotype has at least ten counts. The rearrangement uses TRBV7-9 and TRBJ1-5; no clear D. The germline V and J ends were trimmed by 1 base and 4 bases, with 2 bases remaining between them. The CDR3 has 12 residues. Germline V gene lookup returns CDR1 SEHNR and CDR2 FQNEAQ (reference sequence). This CDR3 reads CASSLDNQPQHF. In DNA form, the CDR3 reads TGTGCCAGCAGCTTAGATAATCAGCCCCAGCATTTT.

The chain joins TRBV19 to TRBJ1-1; no firm D call. Germline V CDR1 and CDR2: LNHDA, SQIVND (reference sequence). Trimming removed 4 bases at V and 10 bases at J, with 10 bases between. CDR3 length equals 11 residues. CDR3 bases: TGTGCCAGTAGTACCCCGATGGTAGCTTTCTTT. This gives the protein CASSTPMVAFF.

This clonotype has a count of ten or more. The CDR3 DNA follows: TGCGCCAGCAGTTTGGGAAACCAGCCCTACGAGCAGTACTTC. It encodes CASSLGNQPYEQYF. J is TRBJ2-7 and V is TRBV10-2; D gene ambiguous. Germline CDR1 and CDR2: WSHSY and SAAADI. CDR3 length: 14 residues. The V gene lost 5 bases and the J gene lost 2 bases, with 13 bases spanning the gap.

This clonotype was counted only a few times. The rearrangement joins TRBV28 to TRBJ1-5; D unclear. The CDR3 is 16 residues long. CDR1 and CDR2 (germline): MDHEN, SYDVKM. V gave up 3 bases and J gave up 7 bases, with 19 bases separating them. The CDR3 DNA reads TGTGCCAGCAGTTTCGGAGGCGGGCTCGGAGGGCAGCCCCAGCATTTT. It codes for CASSFGGGLGGQPQHF. Complete variable domain (other parts from reference TRBV28 and TRBJ1-5): DVKVTQSSRYLVKRTGEKVFLECVQDMDHENMFWYRQDPGLGLRLIYFSYDVKMKEKGDIPEGYSVSREKKERFSLILESASTNQTSMYLCASSFGGGLGGQPQHFGDGTRLSIL.